The rows below give T cell receptor beta chains drawn from one sample of a study of T cell repertoires in ileal Crohn's disease. The protocol was immunoSEQ multiplex PCR, while the TCRdb copy is restricted to in-frame clones and leaves out a portion. The sample includes about 6,400 clones, roughly three quarters seen only once; the top ten take approximately 17%. The sequencing sample was made of ileal tissue. The receptors originated from an adult with Crohn's disease. The CDR3 runs from the conserved cysteine through the conserved F or W. The D gene is left open where the match is weak. Expanded clones get a size class; other rows say once, few or many, or leave the size out.

clone size,CDR3 length,D gene,V gene,J gene,CDR3 protein,CDR3 DNA
NA,15,NA,TRBV11-2,TRBJ1-2,CASSPMAGATYGYTF,TGTGCCAGCAGCCCCATGGCGGGGGCGACCTATGGCTACACCTTC
NA,13,NA,TRBV30,TRBJ1-3,CAWSLYSGNTIYF,TGTGCCTGGAGCCTCTACTCTGGAAACACCATATATTTT
NA,13,NA,TRBV6-5,TRBJ2-2,CASSRQNTGELFF,TGTGCCAGCAGCCGACAGAACACCGGGGAGCTGTTTTTT
few,14,TRBD1,TRBV5-1,TRBJ1-2,CASSSGTGLGGYTF,TGCGCCAGCAGCTCCGGGACAGGGCTTGGCGGCTACACCTTC
NA,17,NA,TRBV5-8,TRBJ2-5,CASSHWGVAGSQETQYF,TGTGCCAGCAGCCACTGGGGTGTTGCGGGAAGTCAAGAGACCCAGTACTTC
NA,16,NA,TRBV18,TRBJ1-5,CASSPNSLSSNQPQHF,TGTGCCAGCTCACCCAACTCCCTCTCTAGCAATCAGCCCCAGCATTTT
NA,15,TRBD2,TRBV11-3,TRBJ2-1,CASSPLAGSYNEQFF,TGTGCCAGCAGCCCATTAGCGGGCTCCTACAATGAGCAGTTCTTC
once,16,TRBD2,TRBV5-8,TRBJ2-1,CASSPVNGLAGEGEFF,TGTGCCAGCAGCCCGGTAAACGGACTAGCGGGAGAGGGGGAGTTCTTC
NA,15,TRBD2,TRBV2,TRBJ2-7,CASRLGLAGSYEQYF,TGTGCCAGCAGACTAGGACTAGCGGGGTCCTACGAGCAGTACTTC
NA,15,TRBD1,TRBV19,TRBJ2-5,CASSSWTGAIQTQYF,TGTGCCAGTAGCTCATGGACAGGGGCTATCCAGACCCAGTACTTC
NA,12,TRBD2,TRBV5-8,TRBJ2-1,CASPGLANEQFF,TGTGCCAGCCCAGGACTAGCGAATGAGCAGTTCTTC
NA,14,NA,TRBV2,TRBJ1-1,CASSAQIMNTEAFF,TGTGCCAGCAGTGCGCAGATCATGAACACTGAAGCTTTCTTT
NA,16,NA,TRBV9,TRBJ1-2,CASSVGDGTPPYGYTF,TGTGCCAGCAGCGTAGGAGACGGGACACCTCCCTATGGCTACACCTTC
NA,16,NA,TRBV4-3,TRBJ2-3,CASSQERSGAADTQYF,TGCGCCAGCAGCCAAGAGCGTTCAGGGGCGGCAGATACGCAGTATTTT
once,13,NA,TRBV7-2,TRBJ2-7,CASNEGRSYEQYF,TGTGCTAGCAACGAGGGTCGCTCCTACGAGCAGTACTTC
NA,13,NA,TRBV5-1,TRBJ1-4,CASSPTLGVKLFF,TGCGCCAGCAGCCCCACTTTAGGGGTAAAACTGTTTTTT
NA,14,TRBD1,TRBV15,TRBJ2-7,CATSRGQGAGEQYF,TGTGCCACCAGCAGAGGACAGGGGGCTGGGGAGCAGTACTTC
NA,19,NA,TRBV27,TRBJ1-1,CASSLKSPGRTMMNTEAFF,TGTGCCAGCAGTCTAAAATCTCCGGGACGGACTATGATGAACACTGAAGCTTTCTTT
NA,15,TRBD2,TRBV7-2,TRBJ2-1,CASSLRAAGGGEQFF,TGTGCCAGCAGCTTACGAGCCGCGGGAGGCGGGGAGCAGTTCTTC
NA,14,NA,TRBV28,TRBJ1-5,CASSFRAGNQPQHF,TGTGCCAGCAGTTTTCGGGCAGGGAACCAGCCCCAGCATTTT
once,11,NA,TRBV11-2,TRBJ2-7,CASSLETAPTF,TGTGCCAGCAGCTTAGAAACAGCCCCAACGTTC
NA,14,TRBD2,TRBV5-1,TRBJ2-7,CASSSAGTSYEQYF,TGCGCCAGCAGCTCGGCCGGGACTAGCTACGAGCAGTACTTC
NA,13,NA,TRBV30,TRBJ2-7,CAWSVQGFGVLYF,TGTGCCTGGAGTGTACAGGGTTTCGGGGTTTTGTACTTC
NA,15,NA,TRBV19,TRBJ1-1,CASSIGNRQAYEAFF,TGTGCCAGTAGTATCGGAAACCGACAGGCTTATGAAGCTTTCTTT
NA,15,NA,TRBV5-4,TRBJ2-2,CASSLDGAGVGELFF,TGTGCCAGCAGCTTGGATGGTGCAGGGGTCGGGGAGCTGTTTTTT
NA,14,NA,TRBV5-1,TRBJ2-2,CASSADTYTGELFF,TGCGCCAGCAGCGCGGACACCTACACCGGGGAGCTGTTTTTT
few,13,TRBD1,TRBV19,TRBJ1-1,CASILSGGTEAFF,TGTGCCAGTATCCTTTCAGGGGGGACTGAAGCTTTCTTT
NA,14,NA,TRBV6-1,TRBJ2-4,CASSETAGADIQYF,TGTGCCAGCAGTGAAACGGCAGGGGCGGACATTCAGTACTTC
NA,16,NA,TRBV25-1,TRBJ1-1,CASSEPRLGGNTEAFF,TGTGCCAGCAGTGAACCGCGTCTGGGGGGGAACACTGAAGCTTTCTTT
NA,16,NA,TRBV19,TRBJ2-3,CASSTSSQGSSYTQYF,TGTGCCAGTAGTACATCTAGTCAGGGATCATCTTATACGCAGTATTTT
NA,17,TRBD2,TRBV4-1,TRBJ2-4,CASSPRGAGGPGNIQYF,TGCGCCAGCAGCCCCAGGGGAGCGGGAGGGCCGGGAAACATTCAGTACTTC
NA,16,TRBD1,TRBV27,TRBJ2-7,CASSFHRDRASFEQYF,TGTGCCAGCAGTTTTCACCGGGACAGGGCATCTTTCGAGCAGTACTTC
NA,16,NA,TRBV14,TRBJ2-3,CASSLLRLTSTDTQYF,TGTGCCAGCAGCCTCCTGCGACTTACTAGCACAGATACGCAGTATTTT
NA,14,TRBD1,TRBV2,TRBJ1-2,CASSVDRGGYGYTF,TGTGCCAGCAGTGTTGACAGGGGGGGGTATGGCTACACCTTC
NA,16,NA,TRBV28,TRBJ2-5,CASSTTRGAARETQYF,TGTGCCAGCAGTACAACCCGGGGGGCAGCTAGGGAGACCCAGTACTTC
NA,19,NA,TRBV15,TRBJ2-5,CATSRDSSKPRRAQETQYF,TGTGCCACCAGCAGAGATTCTTCGAAGCCGAGGCGGGCCCAAGAGACCCAGTACTTC
NA,13,NA,TRBV5-1,TRBJ1-1,CASSSIGDTEAFF,TGCGCCAGCAGCTCGATCGGGGACACTGAAGCTTTCTTT